This TCR beta chain was found in a study of identical twins. General study results and limits: The study based its conclusions on cross-sectional statistical analysis and did not follow the same donors.

In this sample, this clonotype turned up many times. Its antigen is unidentified. This CDR3 region has 17 residues. V was pared by 7 bases and J by 7 bases, with 28 bases between. Germline values: CDR1 SNHLY, CDR2 FYNNEI. With template switching, a universal primer site was added, and the cDNA carried unique molecular identifiers. TCRdb called the 5' RACE reads again in MiXCR, with one record for every CDR3 protein. Here the sample spans about 810,000 distinct CDR3 sequences, 9% to 15% being singletons. These data are also associated with another study on yellow fever vaccine responses in identical twins.

The clonotype was recovered from a woman aged 18-30 years in good health. This sequence joins TRBV2 and TRBJ1-1; TRBD1 is a possible D gene (6 bases). The sequenced material came from PBMCs. The CDR3 nucleotides are TGTGCCAGCACTCGACCCGACAGGTGGGGTACCGAGGTTGAAGCTTTCTTT. It yields the protein CASTRPDRWGTEVEAFF.